This T cell receptor (beta chain) was observed in a study of cytomegalovirus exposure and HLA in healthy donors (dated by TCRdb to 2017 to 2019). A note on the overall study: An earlier analysis of roughly 500 of the donors reported 250 to 300 Gb of sequence data and 95 million to 120 million unique TCR beta sequences obtained from about 170 million T cells. All discovery cohort repertoires had been generated using a single sequencing platform. Along with the roughly 710-subject first cohort, a separate validation cohort of over a hundred different subjects was used. Donor age, sex, ethnicity and CMV serostatus were compiled alongside the repertoire data. A later genetic analysis used genome-wide SNP genotypes for about 65% of the 666 donors, treating that subset as a discovery cohort. A later analysis re-examined previously published TCR beta repertoires from just over 650 donors and added high-resolution HLA genotyping to investigate patterns of TCR occurrence. The T cell repertoires of 670 or so subjects were profiled by immunosequencing and related to cytomegalovirus serostatus. Roughly 300 gigabases of sequencing data and roughly 80 million unique TCR sequences made up an early release that covered around 640 HLA-typed donors. Both class I and class II loci were covered by HLA typing, at four-digit resolution. The number of donors typed differed by locus, with 629-630 for A, B, C, DRB1 and DQB1, roughly 520 for DQA1, 600 to 610 for DPA1, and roughly 450 for DPB1. On average, roughly 200,000 unique TCR beta nucleotide sequences were sequenced per donor among a few hundred genotyped donors of the cohort, with around 19% of those sequences being non-productive. In an earlier analysis of a few hundred of the donors, high-throughput TCR beta sequencing was used to judge whether each TCR beta V gene segment behaved as functional or pseudogenic. In the later analysis, no new phenotypic data were used to find candidate immune exposures; instead, reliance was placed on TCR beta sequences and their occurrence across donors. The study aimed to test whether signatures of past pathogen exposure could be identified by cataloging public T cell receptors. Because of strong linkage in the cohort, 5 or 6 DR-DQ haplotypes were treated as single units for association and clustering. High-throughput TCR immunosequencing, statistical association of individual TCRs with disease status, and machine learning were combined to predict cytomegalovirus infection status. The genetic ancestry cluster associated with self-reported Caucasian donors included 81% of the approximately 400 genotyped donors.

Of note for this clone: What this receptor recognizes is not known. No base-level quality is on record; no much larger clone is a single base apart.

The method behind the library was the immunoSEQ multiplex PCR assay. For the multiplex PCR, a mixture combining 60 forward primers for TCR Vbeta segments and 13 reverse primers for TCR Jbeta segments was used. The CDR3 region of rearranged TCR beta genes was amplified from genomic DNA by a multiplex PCR assay. Amplified TCR beta libraries were sequenced as 87-base-pair reads on the Illumina HiSeq System. From the authors' description of their analysis: A later analysis counted tens of millions of unique TCR beta chains across the 550 to 700 repertoires, and some 11 million of these chains were shared by at least two donors. To remove PCR and sequencing errors, raw reads were error-corrected and collapsed into unique sequences using a nearest-neighbor algorithm that merged closely related sequences. Alignment of CDR3 sequences to IMGT reference sequences was used to assign V, D and J gene segments. For a sequence to be retained, at least a six-nucleotide match to both a V gene segment and a J gene segment was required. A rearrangement was called productive if the CDR3 had no stop codons and remained in frame with V and J, and every other rearrangement was called non-productive. Following IMGT convention, CDR3 was defined as the stretch from the second conserved V-encoded cysteine up to the conserved J-encoded phenylalanine. In an earlier analysis of just under 600 of the donors, sequences lacking an unambiguous match to a single V gene segment were excluded. In an earlier analysis of some 590 of the donors, a V segment was called functional when productive rearrangements were above 56.7%, and segregating when the standard deviation between donors exceeded 5%. A statistical classification framework was built for diagnosing cytomegalovirus status from the catalog of TCR beta chain sequences. A later analysis assigned V and J genes by comparing TCR nucleotide sequences with IMGT/GENE-DB human TR gene sequences. The TCRdist pipeline was used in a later analysis to assign CDR3 sequences and most-parsimonious VDJ recombination scenarios. In a later analysis, every TCR beta chain was defined by the combination of its CDR3 amino acid sequence and its V-gene family, and reads without a unique V-gene family were dropped. A later analysis removed 550 to 700 highly shared, low-generation-probability nucleotide sequences to deal with suspected cross-contamination and a sequencing artifact. A later analysis calculated a clonal expansion index for each public chain from normalized within-repertoire ranks of inferred template counts. Generation probabilities in a later analysis came from a VDJ recombination model fitted to out-of-frame rearrangements, and those results were checked against IGoR. In a later analysis, hypergeometric tests were used to score TCR-TCR, TCR-HLA and TCR-CMV co-occurrence, with a repertoire-size bias correction applied to TCR pairs. In a later analysis, false discovery rates were estimated by permuting HLA or CMV assignments 20 times. In a later analysis, co-occurring TCRs were grouped using DBSCAN, and TCRdist sequence similarity was added for clustering within HLA-allele-positive subsets. Co-occurrence clustering excluded repertoires with fewer than 30,000 or more than 120,000 public chains, plus five with anomalous nucleotide sharing. TCRdb took this table from immuneACCESS and kept in-frame rearrangements with V and J called. Such tables lack part of the clones; where checked against another copy, unresolved V genes explain under half of the gap, and the rest is unexplained. V and J calls plus clone size are reproduced from that table; the DNA served to infer D and trimming. The sample data list around 87,000 clones, and approximately 84% of these were observed just once. About 1.2% of the sample rests with the top ten.

The cohort comprised some 700 healthy bone marrow donors. All cohort members were sampled while nominally healthy, although unrecorded immune exposures were likely present. The donor was CMV seropositive and was included in the group of about 290 seropositive cohort members. A peripheral blood sample was provided by each donor, and peripheral blood mononuclear cells were used for TCR beta sequencing. Genomic DNA was extracted from the blood cell samples with the Qiagen DNeasy Blood Extraction Kit. Findings and caveats that apply to the study as a whole: Assigning TCR associations to individual alleles was difficult when HLA alleles, especially DR and DQ, strongly co-occurred. In a later analysis, HLA-associated TCR beta chains were found to be more clonally expanded and to have lower generation probabilities than equally common non-associated chains. Linkage disequilibrium might explain the correlated functional status among segregating V segments, but an unknown experimental factor could not be excluded. In a later analysis, TCR association rates were found to vary across HLA loci, with the most associated TCRs seen for DRB1 alleles and the fewest for HLA-C alleles. A later genetic analysis reported fewer N-insertions in productive TCRs among donors in an Asian-associated ancestry cluster than the roughly 700-donor mean. The authors suggested that the approach could potentially be extended to other disease states and immunological phenotypes. The only immune exposure information available for the cohort was CMV serostatus. In this cohort, only TCR beta chains were sequenced, and detectable features were limited by the absence of alpha or paired-chain data. In a later analysis, around 17,000 TCR beta sequences were associated with specific HLA alleles at a false discovery rate of 0.05. A later analysis found that most CMV-associated TCR beta chains appeared HLA-restricted, with HLA associations seemingly driven largely by CMV exposure. HLA typing was unavailable for some donors at each locus, so association tests used only the typed subset. In both the original and validation cohorts, the classifier was reported to diagnose cytomegalovirus status with high specificity and sensitivity. In vitro tests confirmed that three of the cytomegalovirus-associated TCR beta chains recognize cytomegalovirus antigens. A group of highly shared sequence variants was considered likely to be a technical artifact of the sequencing pipeline. Presence/absence analyses assumed roughly uniform sequencing depth across donors, an assumption that may not hold. Because the 87-base-pair reads could not distinguish some IMGT-functional V segments, including TRBV6-2 and TRBV6-3, those segments were excluded. In an earlier analysis of about 600 of the donors, most TCR beta V segments appeared in productive rearrangements about 90% or about 30% of the time, broadly matching IMGT annotations. While some public TCRs were present in many individuals, most TCR sequences turned up only very rarely across donors. V-gene and J-gene trimming of TCR beta chains was associated with a missense DCLRE1C variant in a later genetic analysis, and the association was replicated in an independent cohort. A later analysis reported that several top co-occurrence clusters appeared linked to parvovirus B19, influenza, CMV and Epstein-Barr virus. A further reported finding was that TCR beta sequences accurately predicted the HLA-A and HLA-B alleles for most subjects in the first cohort. In the study, some 180 TCR beta chains were listed as associated with cytomegalovirus. The earlier analysis of 450 to 700 of the donors excluded roughly 17 rarely observed V segments, including chromosome 9 orphons, because counts were too low.

Clipping removes 6 bases from V and 1 base from J, with 4 as the unmatched junction base count. Taken from cysteine to phenylalanine, the CDR3 has 14 residues. Only the CDR3 part of the read is kept: 42 bases, read in frame from the first base. CDR1 and CDR2, per the germline V gene, are MDHEN and SYDVKM. Input material: PBMCs. This clonotype was obtained from a girl aged 2-9 years in good health and CMV-seropositive. The rearrangement joined TRBV28 to TRBJ2-7, and TRBD1 matches 9 of the central bases. Here the CDR3 is given as CASSWTGESYEQYF. The bases are TGTGCCAGCAGCTGGACAGGGGAGTCCTACGAGCAGTACTTC.